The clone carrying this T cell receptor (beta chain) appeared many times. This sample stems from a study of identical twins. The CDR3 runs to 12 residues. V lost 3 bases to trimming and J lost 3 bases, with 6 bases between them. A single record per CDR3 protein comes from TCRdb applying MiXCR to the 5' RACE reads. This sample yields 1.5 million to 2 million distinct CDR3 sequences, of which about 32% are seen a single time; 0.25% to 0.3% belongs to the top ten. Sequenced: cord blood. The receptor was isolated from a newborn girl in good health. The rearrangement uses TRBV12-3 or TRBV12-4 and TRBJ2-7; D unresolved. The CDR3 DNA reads TGTGCCAGCAGTTTCCGAGACTACGAGCAGTACTTC. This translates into CASSFRDYEQYF.